This T cell receptor (beta chain) stems from a study of T cell repertoires in cytomegalovirus infection. CDR1 is SGHTA and CDR2 is FQGTGA in the germline V gene. The V end was cut by 2 bases, the J end by 2 bases, with 7 bases between. The CDR3 is made up of 14 amino acids. One entry per CDR3 protein results from TCRdb running MiXCR on the reads. The data show 170,000 or so distinct CDR3 sequences, with roughly 14% seen just once and 27% held by the top ten. The chain links TRBV7-3 to TRBJ1-3; D is unclear. Sequenced sample: PBMCs. The source of this sequence is a human donor in good health (CMV status not recorded). Some clones in this sample may be carry-over from other donors' samples. This CDR3 is CASSLGQPGNTIYF. As DNA, the CDR3 is TGTGCCAGCAGCTTAGGGCAGCCTGGAAACACCATATATTTT. The full variable domain, completed using reference TRBV7-3 and TRBJ1-3, is GAGVSQTPSNKVTEKGKYVELRCDPISGHTALYWYRQSLGQGPEFLIYFQGTGAADDSGLPNDRFFAVRPEGSVSTLKIQRTERGDSAVYLCASSLGQPGNTIYFGEGSWLTVV.